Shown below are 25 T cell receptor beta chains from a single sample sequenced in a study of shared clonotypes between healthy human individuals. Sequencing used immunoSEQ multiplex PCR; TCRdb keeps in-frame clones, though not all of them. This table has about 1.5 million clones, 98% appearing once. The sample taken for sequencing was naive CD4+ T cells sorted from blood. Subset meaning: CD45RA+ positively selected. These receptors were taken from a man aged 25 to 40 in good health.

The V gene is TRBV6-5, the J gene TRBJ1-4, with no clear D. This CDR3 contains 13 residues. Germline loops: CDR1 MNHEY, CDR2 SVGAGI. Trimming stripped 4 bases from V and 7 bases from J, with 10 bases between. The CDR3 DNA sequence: TGTGCCAGCAGTTGGATAGTTGGTGAAAAACTGTTTTTT. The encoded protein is CASSWIVGEKLFF.

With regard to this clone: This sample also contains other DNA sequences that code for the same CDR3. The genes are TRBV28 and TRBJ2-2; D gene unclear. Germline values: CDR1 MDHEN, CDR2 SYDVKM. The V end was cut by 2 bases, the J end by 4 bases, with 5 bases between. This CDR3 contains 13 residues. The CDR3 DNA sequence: TGTGCCAGCAGTTTAACGGGCACCGGGGAGCTGTTTTTT. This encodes CASSLTGTGELFF.

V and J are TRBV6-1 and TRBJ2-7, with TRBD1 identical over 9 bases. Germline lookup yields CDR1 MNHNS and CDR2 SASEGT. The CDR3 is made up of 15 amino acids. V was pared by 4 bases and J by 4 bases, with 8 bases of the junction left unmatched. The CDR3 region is CASSATGGLFYEQYF. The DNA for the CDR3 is TGTGCCAGCAGTGCAACAGGGGGCCTCTTTTACGAGCAGTACTTC.

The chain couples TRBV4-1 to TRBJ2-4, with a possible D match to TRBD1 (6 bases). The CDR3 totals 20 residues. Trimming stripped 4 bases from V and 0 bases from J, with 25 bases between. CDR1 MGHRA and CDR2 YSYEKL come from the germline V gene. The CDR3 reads CASSPAEAGAGLLAKNIQYF. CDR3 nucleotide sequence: TGCGCCAGCAGCCCAGCGGAGGCAGGGGCAGGCTTACTAGCCAAAAACATTCAGTACTTC.

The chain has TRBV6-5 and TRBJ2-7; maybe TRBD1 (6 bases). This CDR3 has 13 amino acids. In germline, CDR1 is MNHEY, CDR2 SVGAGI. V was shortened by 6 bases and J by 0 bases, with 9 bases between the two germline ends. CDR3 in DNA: TGTGCCAGCAGAAAGGACAGCTCCTACGAGCAGTACTTC. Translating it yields CASRKDSSYEQYF.

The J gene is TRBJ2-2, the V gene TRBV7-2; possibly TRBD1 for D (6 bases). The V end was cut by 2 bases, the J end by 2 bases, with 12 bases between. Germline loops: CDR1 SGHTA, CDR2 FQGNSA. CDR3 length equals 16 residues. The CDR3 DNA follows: TGTGCCAGCAGCTTAACAGGGAAGTTAAACACCGGGGAGCTGTTTTTT. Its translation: CASSLTGKLNTGELFF.

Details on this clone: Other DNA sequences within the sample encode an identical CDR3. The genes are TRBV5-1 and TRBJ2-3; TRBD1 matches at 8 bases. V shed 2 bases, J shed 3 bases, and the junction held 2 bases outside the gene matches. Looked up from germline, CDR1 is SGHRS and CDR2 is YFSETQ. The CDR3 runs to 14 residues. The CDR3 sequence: CASSFDRGTDTQYF. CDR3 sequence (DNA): TGCGCCAGCAGCTTTGACAGGGGTACAGATACGCAGTATTTT.

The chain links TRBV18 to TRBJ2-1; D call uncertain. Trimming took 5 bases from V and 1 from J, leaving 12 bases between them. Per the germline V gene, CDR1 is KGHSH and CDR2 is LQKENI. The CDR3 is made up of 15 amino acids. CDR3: CASSARTGSYNEQFF. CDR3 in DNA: TGTGCCAGCTCAGCGCGTACTGGGTCCTACAATGAGCAGTTCTTC.

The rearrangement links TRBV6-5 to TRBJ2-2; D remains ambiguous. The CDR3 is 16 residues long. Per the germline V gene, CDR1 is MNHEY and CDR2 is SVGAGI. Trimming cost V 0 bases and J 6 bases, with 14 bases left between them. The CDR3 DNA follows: TGTGCCAGCAGTTACTCTTTGCTTCGGCTTTCCGGGGAGCTGTTTTTT. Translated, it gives CASSYSLLRLSGELFF.

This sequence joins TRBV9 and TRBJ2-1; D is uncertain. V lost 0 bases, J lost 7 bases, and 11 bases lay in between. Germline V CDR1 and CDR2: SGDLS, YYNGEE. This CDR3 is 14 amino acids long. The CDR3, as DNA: TGTGCCAGCAGCGTAGTTGCAGAGACAAATGAGCAGTTCTTC. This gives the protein CASSVVAETNEQFF. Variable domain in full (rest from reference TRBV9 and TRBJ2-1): DSGVTQTPKHLITATGQRVTLRCSPRSGDLSVYWYQQSLDQGLQFLIQYYNGEERAKGNILERFSAQQFPDLHSELNLSSLELGDSALYFCASSVVAETNEQFFGPGTRLTVL.

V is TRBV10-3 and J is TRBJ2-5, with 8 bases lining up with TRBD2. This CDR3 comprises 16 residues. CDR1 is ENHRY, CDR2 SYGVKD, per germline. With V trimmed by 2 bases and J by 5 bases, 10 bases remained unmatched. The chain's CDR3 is CAISERVGLAGETQYF. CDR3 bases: TGTGCCATCAGTGAGCGAGTGGGGCTAGCGGGCGAGACCCAGTACTTC.

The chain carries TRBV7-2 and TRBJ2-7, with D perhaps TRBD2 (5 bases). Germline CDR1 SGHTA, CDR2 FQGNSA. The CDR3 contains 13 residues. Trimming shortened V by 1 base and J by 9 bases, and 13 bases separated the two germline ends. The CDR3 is CASSLVSGAAQYF. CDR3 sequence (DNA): TGTGCCAGCAGCTTAGTGAGCGGAGCGGCGCAGTACTTC.

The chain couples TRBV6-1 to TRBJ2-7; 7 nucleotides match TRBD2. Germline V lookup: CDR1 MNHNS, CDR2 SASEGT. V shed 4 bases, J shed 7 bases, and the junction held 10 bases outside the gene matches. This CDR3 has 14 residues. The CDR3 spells CASSGSVGGLEQYF. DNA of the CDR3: TGTGCCAGCAGTGGGTCGGTGGGGGGGTTAGAGCAGTACTTC.

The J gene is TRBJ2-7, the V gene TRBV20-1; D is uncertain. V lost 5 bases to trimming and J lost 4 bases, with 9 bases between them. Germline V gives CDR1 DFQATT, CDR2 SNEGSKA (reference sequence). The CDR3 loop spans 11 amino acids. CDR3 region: CSAGQPYEQYF. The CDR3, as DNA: TGCAGTGCTGGGCAACCTTACGAGCAGTACTTC.

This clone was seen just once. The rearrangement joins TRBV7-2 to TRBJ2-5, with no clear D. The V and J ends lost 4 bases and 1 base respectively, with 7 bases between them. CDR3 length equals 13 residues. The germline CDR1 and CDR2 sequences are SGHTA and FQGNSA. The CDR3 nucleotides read TGTGCCAGCAGCTCTCGGATCCAAGAGACCCAGTACTTC. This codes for CASSSRIQETQYF.

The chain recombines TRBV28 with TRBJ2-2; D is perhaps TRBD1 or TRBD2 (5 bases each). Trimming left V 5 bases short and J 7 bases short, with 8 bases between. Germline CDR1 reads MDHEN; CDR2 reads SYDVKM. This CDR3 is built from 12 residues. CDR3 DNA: TGTGCCAGCAGTCGAGGGGTCGGGGAGCTGTTTTTT. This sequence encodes CASSRGVGELFF.

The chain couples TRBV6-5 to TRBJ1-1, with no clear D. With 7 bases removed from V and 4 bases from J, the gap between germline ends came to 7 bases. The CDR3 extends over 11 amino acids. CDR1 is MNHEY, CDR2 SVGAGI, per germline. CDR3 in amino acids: CASIAFTEAFF. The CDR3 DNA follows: TGTGCCAGCATCGCGTTCACTGAAGCTTTCTTT.

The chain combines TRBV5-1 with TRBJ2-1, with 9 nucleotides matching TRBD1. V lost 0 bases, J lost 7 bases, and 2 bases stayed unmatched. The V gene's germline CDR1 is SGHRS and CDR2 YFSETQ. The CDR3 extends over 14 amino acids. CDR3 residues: CASSLGTGVNEQFF. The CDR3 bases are TGCGCCAGCAGCTTGGGGACAGGGGTAAATGAGCAGTTCTTC.

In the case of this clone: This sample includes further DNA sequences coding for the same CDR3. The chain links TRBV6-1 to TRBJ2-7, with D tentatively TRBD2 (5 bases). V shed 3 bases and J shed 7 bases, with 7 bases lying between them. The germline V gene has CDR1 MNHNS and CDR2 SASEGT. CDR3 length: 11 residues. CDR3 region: CASSEPGEQYF. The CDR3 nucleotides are TGTGCCAGCAGTGAGCCGGGAGAGCAGTACTTC.

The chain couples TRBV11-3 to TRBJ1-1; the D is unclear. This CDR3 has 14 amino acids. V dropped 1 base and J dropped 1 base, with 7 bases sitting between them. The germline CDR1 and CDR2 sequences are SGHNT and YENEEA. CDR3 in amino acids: CASSLGGWNTEAFF. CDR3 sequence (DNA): TGTGCCAGCAGCTTAGGCGGCTGGAACACTGAAGCTTTCTTT.

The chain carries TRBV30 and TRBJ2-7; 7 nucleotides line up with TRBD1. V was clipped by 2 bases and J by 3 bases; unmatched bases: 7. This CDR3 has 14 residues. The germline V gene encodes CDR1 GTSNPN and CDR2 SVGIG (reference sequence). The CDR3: CAWSLGTDHYEQYF. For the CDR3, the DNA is TGTGCCTGGAGTTTGGGGACAGACCACTACGAGCAGTACTTC.

The CDR3 loop reads CASSQSHVGQGWNEQFF. CDR3 nucleotide sequence: TGCGCCAGCAGCCAATCTCACGTGGGACAGGGGTGGAATGAGCAGTTCTTC. The chain couples TRBV4-3 to TRBJ2-1; 10 positions match TRBD1. V lost 2 bases, J lost 7 bases, and 11 bases stayed unmatched. CDR1 is LGHNA and CDR2 is YSLEER in the germline V gene. The CDR3 totals 17 residues.

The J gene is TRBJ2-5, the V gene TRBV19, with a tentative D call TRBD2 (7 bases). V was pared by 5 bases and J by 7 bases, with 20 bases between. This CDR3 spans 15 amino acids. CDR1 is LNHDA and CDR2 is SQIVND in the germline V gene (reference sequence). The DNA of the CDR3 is TGTGCCAGTAGTTCCCTCGGGAGGTTAGGGGGGACCCAGTACTTC. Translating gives CASSSLGRLGGTQYF.

CDR3 DNA sequence: TGCGCCAGCAGGCCGGGACAGGGTAATCAGCCCCAGCATTTT. Translation gives CASRPGQGNQPQHF. The V gene is TRBV10-2, the J gene TRBJ1-5; 9 positions match TRBD1. The CDR3 covers 14 residues. V gave up 6 bases and J gave up 4 bases; unmatched junction bases: 4. Looked up from germline, CDR1 is WSHSY and CDR2 is SAAADI.

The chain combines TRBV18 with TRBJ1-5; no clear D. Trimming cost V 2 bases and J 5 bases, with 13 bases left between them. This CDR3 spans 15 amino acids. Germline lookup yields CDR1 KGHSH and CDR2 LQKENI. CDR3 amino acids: CASSPTRQAYQPQHF. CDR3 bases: TGTGCCAGCTCACCAACGAGGCAGGCCTATCAGCCCCAGCATTTT. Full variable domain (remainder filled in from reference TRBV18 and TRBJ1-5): NAGVMQNPRHLVRRRGQEARLRCSPMKGHSHVYWYRQLPEEGLKFMVYLQKENIIDESGMPKERFSAEFPKEGPSILRIQQVVRGDSAAYFCASSPTRQAYQPQHFGDGTRLSIL.